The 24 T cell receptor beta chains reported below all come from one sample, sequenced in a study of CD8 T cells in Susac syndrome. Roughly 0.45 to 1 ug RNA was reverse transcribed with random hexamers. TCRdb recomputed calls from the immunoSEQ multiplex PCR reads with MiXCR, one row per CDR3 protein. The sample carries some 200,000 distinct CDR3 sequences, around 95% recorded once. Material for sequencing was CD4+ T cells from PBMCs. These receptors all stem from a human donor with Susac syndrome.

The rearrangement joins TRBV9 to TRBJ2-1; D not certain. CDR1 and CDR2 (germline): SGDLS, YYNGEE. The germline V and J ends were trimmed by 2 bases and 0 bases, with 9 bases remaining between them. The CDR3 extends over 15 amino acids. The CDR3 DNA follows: TGTGCCAGCAGCGTTGGTGTGGGCTCCTACAATGAGCAGTTCTTC. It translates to CASSVGVGSYNEQFF.

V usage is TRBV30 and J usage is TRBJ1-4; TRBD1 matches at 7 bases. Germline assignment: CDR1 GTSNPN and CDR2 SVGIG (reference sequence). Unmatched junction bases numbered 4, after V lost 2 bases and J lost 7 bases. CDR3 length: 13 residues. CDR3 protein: CAWSNGQAEKLFF. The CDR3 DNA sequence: TGTGCCTGGAGTAACGGACAGGCTGAAAAACTGTTTTTT. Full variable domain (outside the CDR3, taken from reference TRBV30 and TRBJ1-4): SQTIHQWPATLVQPVGSPLSLECTVEGTSNPNLYWYRQAAGRGLQLLFYSVGIGQISSEVPQNLSASRPQDRQFILSSKKLLLSDSGFYLCAWSNGQAEKLFFGSGTQLSVL.

As DNA, the CDR3 is TGTGCCAGCAGGTCGTATCCGACCTACGAGCAGTACTTC. It yields the protein CASRSYPTYEQYF. This rearrangement joins TRBV2 to TRBJ2-7, with D unresolved. The CDR3 is 13 amino acids. Trimming took off 6 bases at V and 2 bases at J, with 11 bases between the two ends. Germline-derived CDR1 and CDR2 are SNHLY and FYNNEI.

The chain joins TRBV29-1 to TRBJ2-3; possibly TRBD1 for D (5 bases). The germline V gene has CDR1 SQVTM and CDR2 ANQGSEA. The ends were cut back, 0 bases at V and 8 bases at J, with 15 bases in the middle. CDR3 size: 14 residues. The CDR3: CSVEDGRGPGTQYF. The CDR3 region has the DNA TGCAGCGTTGAAGATGGTAGGGGTCCGGGTACGCAGTATTTT.

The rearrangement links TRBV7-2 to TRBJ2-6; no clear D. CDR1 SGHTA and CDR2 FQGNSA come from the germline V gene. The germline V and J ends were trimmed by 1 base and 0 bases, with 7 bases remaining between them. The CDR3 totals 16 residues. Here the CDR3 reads CASSLVFSSGANVLTF. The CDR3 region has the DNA TGTGCCAGCAGCTTAGTCTTCAGCTCTGGGGCCAACGTCCTGACTTTC. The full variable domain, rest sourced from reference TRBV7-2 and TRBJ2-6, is GAGVSQSPSNKVTEKGKDVELRCDPISGHTALYWYRQSLGQGLEFLIYFQGNSAPDKSGLPSDRFSAERTGGSVSTLTIQRTQQEDSAVYLCASSLVFSSGANVLTFGAGSRLTVL.

The CDR3 is CASSSPGSGQQYF. DNA for the CDR3: TGCGCCAGCAGCTCCCCGGGTTCGGGTCAACAGTACTTC. This rearrangement joins TRBV5-1 to TRBJ2-7; D gene ambiguous. The CDR3 runs 13 residues. Trimming stripped 3 bases from V and 10 bases from J, with 17 bases between. Germline values: CDR1 SGHRS, CDR2 YFSETQ.

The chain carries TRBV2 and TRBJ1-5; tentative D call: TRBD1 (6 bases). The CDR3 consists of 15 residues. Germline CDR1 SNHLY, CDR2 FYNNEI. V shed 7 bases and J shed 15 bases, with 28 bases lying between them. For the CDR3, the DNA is TGTGCCAGCACCCCGGGACAATTCCCATCATATCTACGGCATTTT. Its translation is CASTPGQFPSYLRHF.

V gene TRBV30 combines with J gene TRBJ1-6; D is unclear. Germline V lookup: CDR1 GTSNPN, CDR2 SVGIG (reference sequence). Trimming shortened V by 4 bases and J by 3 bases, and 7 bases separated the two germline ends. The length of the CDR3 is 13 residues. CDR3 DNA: TGTGCCTGGACCCCAGGCTATAATTCACCCCTCCACTTT. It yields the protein CAWTPGYNSPLHF.

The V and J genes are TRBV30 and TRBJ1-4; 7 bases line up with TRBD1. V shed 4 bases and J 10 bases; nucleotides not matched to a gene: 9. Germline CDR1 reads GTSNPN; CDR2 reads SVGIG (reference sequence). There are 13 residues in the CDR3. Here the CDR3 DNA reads TGTGCCTGGACCGGGACAGCCGGAAGAAAACTGTTTTTT. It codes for CAWTGTAGRKLFF.

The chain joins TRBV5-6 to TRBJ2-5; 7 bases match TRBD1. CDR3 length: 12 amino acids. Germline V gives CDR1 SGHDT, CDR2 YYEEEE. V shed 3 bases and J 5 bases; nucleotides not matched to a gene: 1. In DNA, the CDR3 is TGTGCCAGCAGCTGGGACAGTGAGACCCAGTACTTC. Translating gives CASSWDSETQYF.

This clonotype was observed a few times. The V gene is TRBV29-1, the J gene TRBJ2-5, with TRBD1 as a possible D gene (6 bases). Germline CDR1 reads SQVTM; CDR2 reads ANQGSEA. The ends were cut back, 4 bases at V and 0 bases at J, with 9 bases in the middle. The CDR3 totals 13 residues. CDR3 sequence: CSVAGQNQETQYF. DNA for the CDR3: TGCAGCGTTGCGGGACAAAACCAAGAGACCCAGTACTTC. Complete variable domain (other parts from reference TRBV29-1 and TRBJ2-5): SAVISQKPSRDICQRGTSLTIQCQVDSQVTMMFWYRQQPGQSLTLIATANQGSEATYESGFVIDKFPISRPNLTFSTLTVSNMSPEDSSIYLCSVAGQNQETQYFGPGTRLLVL.

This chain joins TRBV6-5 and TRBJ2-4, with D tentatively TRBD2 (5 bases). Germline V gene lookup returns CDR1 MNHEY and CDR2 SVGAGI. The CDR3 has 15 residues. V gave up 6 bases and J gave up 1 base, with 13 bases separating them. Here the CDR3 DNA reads TGTGCCAGCAGCCGAGGGTCGACGGCCAAAAACATTCAGTACTTC. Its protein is CASSRGSTAKNIQYF.

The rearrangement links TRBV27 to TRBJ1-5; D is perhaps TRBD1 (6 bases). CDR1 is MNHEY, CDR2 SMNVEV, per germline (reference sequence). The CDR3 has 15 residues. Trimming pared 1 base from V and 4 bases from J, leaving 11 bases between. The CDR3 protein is CASSLLGHENQPQHF. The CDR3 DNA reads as TGTGCCAGCAGTTTATTGGGACACGAGAATCAGCCCCAGCATTTT.

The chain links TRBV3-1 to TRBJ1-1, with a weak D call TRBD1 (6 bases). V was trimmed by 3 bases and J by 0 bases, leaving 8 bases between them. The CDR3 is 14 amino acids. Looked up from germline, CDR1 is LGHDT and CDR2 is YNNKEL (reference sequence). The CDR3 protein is CASSQRGVNTEAFF. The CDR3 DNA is TGTGCCAGCAGCCAGAGGGGGGTGAACACTGAAGCTTTCTTT.

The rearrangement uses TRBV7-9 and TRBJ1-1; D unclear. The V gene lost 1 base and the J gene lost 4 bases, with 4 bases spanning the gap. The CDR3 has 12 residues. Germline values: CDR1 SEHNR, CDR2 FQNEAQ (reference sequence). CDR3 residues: CASSLVVTEAFF. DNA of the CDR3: TGTGCCAGCAGCTTAGTTGTCACTGAAGCTTTCTTT.

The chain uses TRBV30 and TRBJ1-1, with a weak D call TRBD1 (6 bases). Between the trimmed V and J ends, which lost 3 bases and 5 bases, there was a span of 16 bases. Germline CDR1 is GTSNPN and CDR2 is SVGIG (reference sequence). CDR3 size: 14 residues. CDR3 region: CAWRETGRWTEAFF. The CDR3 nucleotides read TGTGCCTGGAGGGAAACAGGGAGGTGGACTGAAGCTTTCTTT.

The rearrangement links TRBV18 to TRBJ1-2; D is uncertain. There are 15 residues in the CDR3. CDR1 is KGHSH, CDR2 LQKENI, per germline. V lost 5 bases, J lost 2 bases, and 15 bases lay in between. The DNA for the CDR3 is TGTGCCAGCTCAAGGGTTGAGAAAATCAACTATGGCTACACCTTC. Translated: CASSRVEKINYGYTF.

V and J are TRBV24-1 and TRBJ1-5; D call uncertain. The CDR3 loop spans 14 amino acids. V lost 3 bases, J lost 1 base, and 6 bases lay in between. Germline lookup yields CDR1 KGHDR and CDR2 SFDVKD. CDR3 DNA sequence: TGTGCCACCAGTGATAGGGTCAGCAATCAGCCCCAGCATTTT. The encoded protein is CATSDRVSNQPQHF.

The DNA for the CDR3 is TGCAGTGCCCCCTATAGTACTGAAGCTTTCTTT. It codes for CSAPYSTEAFF. The chain has TRBV20-1 and TRBJ1-1; D gene uncertain. This CDR3 has 11 residues. CDR1 and CDR2 (germline): DFQATT, SNEGSKA (reference sequence). Trimming removed 6 bases at V and 5 bases at J, with 10 bases between.

CDR3 coding DNA: TGTGCCAGCAGCTACCCGGAGGGACAGCTAAGAGGGGGGACCCAGTACTTC. Translating gives CASSYPEGQLRGGTQYF. V usage is TRBV7-9 and J usage is TRBJ2-5; D is perhaps TRBD1 (7 bases). Germline V gene data show CDR1 as SEHNR and CDR2 as FQNEAQ (reference sequence). The CDR3 has 17 amino acids. The V gene lost 4 bases and the J gene lost 7 bases, with 25 bases spanning the gap.

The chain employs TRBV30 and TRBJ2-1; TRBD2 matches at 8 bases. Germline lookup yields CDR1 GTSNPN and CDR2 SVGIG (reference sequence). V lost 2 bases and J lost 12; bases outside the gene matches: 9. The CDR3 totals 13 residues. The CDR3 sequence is CAWSPGGLGGQFF. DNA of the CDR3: TGTGCCTGGAGTCCGGGGGGGTTAGGGGGGCAGTTCTTC.

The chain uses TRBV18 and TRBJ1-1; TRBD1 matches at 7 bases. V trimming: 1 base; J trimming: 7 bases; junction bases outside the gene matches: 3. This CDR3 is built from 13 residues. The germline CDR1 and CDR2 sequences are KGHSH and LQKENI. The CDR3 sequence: CASSPLGQLEAFF. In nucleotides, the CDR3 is TGTGCCAGCTCACCACTGGGACAGCTTGAAGCTTTCTTT.

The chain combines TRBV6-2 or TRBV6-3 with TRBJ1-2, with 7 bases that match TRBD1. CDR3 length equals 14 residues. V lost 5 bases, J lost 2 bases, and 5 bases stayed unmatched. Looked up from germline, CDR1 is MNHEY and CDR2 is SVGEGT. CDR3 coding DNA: TGTGCCAGCAGTCCGGACAGGAGCAACTATGGCTACACCTTC. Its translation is CASSPDRSNYGYTF.

CDR3 sequence reads: CSARFGFQETQYF. In nucleotides, the CDR3 is TGCAGTGCTAGATTCGGTTTCCAAGAGACCCAGTACTTC. The chain employs TRBV20-1 and TRBJ2-5; D is undetermined. Trimming pared 2 bases from V and 1 base from J, leaving 8 bases between. The CDR3 is 13 residues long. The V gene's germline CDR1 is DFQATT and CDR2 SNEGSKA (reference sequence).